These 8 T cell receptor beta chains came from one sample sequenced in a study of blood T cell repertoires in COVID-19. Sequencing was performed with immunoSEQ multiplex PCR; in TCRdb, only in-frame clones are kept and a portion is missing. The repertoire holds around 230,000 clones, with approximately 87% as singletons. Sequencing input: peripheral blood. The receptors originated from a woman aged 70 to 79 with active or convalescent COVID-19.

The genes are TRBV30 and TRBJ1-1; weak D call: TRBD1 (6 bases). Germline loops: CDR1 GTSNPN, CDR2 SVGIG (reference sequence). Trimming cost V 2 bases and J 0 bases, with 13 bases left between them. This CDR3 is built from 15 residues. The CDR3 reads CAWSPRGWVNTEAFF. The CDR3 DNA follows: TGTGCCTGGAGTCCAAGGGGGTGGGTGAACACTGAAGCTTTCTTT.

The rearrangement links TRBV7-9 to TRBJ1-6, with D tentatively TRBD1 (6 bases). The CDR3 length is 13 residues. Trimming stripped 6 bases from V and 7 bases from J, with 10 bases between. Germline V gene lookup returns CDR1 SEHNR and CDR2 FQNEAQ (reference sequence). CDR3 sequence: CASSPQGNSPLHF. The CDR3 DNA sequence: TGTGCCAGCAGTCCACAGGGAAATTCACCCCTCCACTTT.

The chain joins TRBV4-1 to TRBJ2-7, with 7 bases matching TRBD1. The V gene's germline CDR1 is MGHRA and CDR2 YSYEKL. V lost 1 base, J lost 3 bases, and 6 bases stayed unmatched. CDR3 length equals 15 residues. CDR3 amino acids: CASSQGANRGYEQYF. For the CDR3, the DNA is TGCGCCAGCAGCCAAGGGGCCAACAGGGGCTACGAGCAGTACTTC.

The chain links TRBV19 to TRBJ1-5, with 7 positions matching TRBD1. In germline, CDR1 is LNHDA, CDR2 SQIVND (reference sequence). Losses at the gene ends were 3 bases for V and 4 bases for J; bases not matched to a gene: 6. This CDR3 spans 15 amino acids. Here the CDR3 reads CASSIYGTDNQPQHF. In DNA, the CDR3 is TGTGCCAGTAGTATTTATGGGACAGATAATCAGCCCCAGCATTTT.

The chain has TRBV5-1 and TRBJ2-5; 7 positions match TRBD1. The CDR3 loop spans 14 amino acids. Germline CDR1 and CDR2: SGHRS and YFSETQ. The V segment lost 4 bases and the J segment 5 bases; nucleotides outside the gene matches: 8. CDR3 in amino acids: CASSRRQGLETQYF. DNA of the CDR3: TGCGCCAGCAGCAGAAGACAGGGTTTGGAGACCCAGTACTTC.

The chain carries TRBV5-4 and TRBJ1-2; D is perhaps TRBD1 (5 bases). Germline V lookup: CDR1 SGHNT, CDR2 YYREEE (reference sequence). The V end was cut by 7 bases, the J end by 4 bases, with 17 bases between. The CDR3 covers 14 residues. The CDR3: CASGGEAASYGYTF. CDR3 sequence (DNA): TGTGCCAGCGGGGGGGAGGCCGCTTCCTATGGCTACACCTTC.

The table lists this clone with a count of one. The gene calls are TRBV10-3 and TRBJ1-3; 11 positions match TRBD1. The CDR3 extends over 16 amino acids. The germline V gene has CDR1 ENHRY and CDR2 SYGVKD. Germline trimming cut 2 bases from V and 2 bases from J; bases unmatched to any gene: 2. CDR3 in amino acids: CAISERTGGPGNTIYF. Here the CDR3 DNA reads TGTGCCATCAGTGAGCGGACAGGGGGCCCTGGAAACACCATATATTTT.

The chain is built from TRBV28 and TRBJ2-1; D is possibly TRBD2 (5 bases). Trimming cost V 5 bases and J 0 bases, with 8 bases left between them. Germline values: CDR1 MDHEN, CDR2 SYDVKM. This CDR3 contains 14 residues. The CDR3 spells CASSRGGSYNEQFF. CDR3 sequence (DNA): TGTGCCAGCAGTCGAGGAGGCTCCTACAATGAGCAGTTCTTC.